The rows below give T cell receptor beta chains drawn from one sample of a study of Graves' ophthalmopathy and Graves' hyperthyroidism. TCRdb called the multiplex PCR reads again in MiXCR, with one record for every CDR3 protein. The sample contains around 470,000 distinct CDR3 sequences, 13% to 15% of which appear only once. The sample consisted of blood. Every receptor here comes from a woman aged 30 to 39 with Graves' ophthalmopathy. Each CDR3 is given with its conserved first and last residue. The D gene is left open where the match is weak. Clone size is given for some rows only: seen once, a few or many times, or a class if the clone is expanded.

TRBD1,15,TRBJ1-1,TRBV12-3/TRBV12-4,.,CASTLRGQTNTEAFF,TGTGCCAGCACCCTACGGGGACAGACGAACACTGAAGCTTTCTTT
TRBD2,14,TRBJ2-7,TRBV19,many,CASSTTSGRTEQYF,TGTGCCAGTAGTACTACTAGCGGGAGAACAGAGCAGTACTTC
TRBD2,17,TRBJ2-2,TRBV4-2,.,CASSQDSLAGETGELFF,TGTGCCAGCAGCCAAGATAGCCTAGCGGGGGAAACCGGGGAGCTGTTTTTT
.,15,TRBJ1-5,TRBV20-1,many,CSARDRKGGGQPQHF,TGCAGTGCTAGAGATCGAAAAGGAGGTGGGCAGCCCCAGCATTTT
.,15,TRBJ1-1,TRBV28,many,CASSRRGLMNTEAFF,TGTGCCAGCAGCCGAAGGGGCCTCATGAACACTGAAGCTTTCTTT
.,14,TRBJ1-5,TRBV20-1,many,CSAKTRQGDQPQHF,TGCAGTGCTAAAACGCGGCAGGGTGATCAGCCCCAGCATTTT
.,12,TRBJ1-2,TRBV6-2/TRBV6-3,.,CASSYSADGYTF,TGTGCCAGCAGTTACTCAGCCGACGGCTACACCTTC
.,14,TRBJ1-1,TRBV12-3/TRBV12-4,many,CASSLWGEVSEAFF,TGTGCCAGCAGTTTGTGGGGTGAGGTCTCTGAAGCTTTCTTT
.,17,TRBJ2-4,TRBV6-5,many,CASSYSRTAVAKNIQYF,TGTGCCAGCAGTTACTCGAGAACCGCGGTAGCCAAAAACATTCAGTACTTC
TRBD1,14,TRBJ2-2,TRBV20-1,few,CSARKDRDTGELFF,TGCAGTGCTAGAAAGGACAGGGACACCGGGGAGCTGTTTTTT
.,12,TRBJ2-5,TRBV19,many,CASSMVEETQYF,TGTGCCAGTAGTATGGTGGAAGAGACCCAGTACTTC
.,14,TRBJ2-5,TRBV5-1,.,CASLRDSDQETQYF,TGCGCCAGCCTCAGGGATTCTGATCAAGAGACCCAGTACTTC
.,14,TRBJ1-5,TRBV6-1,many,CASRGWTGNQPQHF,TGTGCCAGCAGGGGCTGGACAGGCAATCAGCCCCAGCATTTT
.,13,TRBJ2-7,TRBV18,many,CASSPLSDGEQYF,TGTGCCAGCTCCCCCCTTTCAGACGGCGAGCAGTACTTC
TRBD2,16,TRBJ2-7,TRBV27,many,CASSLLAGGMWNEQYF,TGTGCCAGCAGTTTACTAGCGGGAGGGATGTGGAACGAGCAGTACTTC
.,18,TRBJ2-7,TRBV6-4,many,CASSDEGDGSPSSYEQYF,TGTGCCAGCAGCGACGAAGGGGACGGGTCCCCCAGCTCCTACGAGCAGTACTTC
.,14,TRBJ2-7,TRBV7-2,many,CASRPRDGAYEQYF,TGTGCCAGCAGGCCGCGGGACGGAGCCTACGAGCAGTACTTC
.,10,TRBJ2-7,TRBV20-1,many,CSAQLNEQYF,TGCAGTGCTCAGCTAAACGAGCAGTACTTC
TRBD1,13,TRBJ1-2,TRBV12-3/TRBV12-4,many,CASSQTGPYGYTF,TGTGCCAGCAGTCAGACAGGGCCCTATGGCTACACCTTC
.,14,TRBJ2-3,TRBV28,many,CASSLGLSTDTQYF,TGTGCCAGCAGCCTAGGACTGAGCACAGATACGCAGTATTTT
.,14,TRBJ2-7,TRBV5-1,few,CASSLRGHHYEQYF,TGCGCCAGCAGCTTGAGGGGACACCACTACGAGCAGTACTTC
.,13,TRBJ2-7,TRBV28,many,CASREGNSYEQYF,TGTGCCAGCAGGGAGGGGAACTCCTACGAGCAGTACTTC
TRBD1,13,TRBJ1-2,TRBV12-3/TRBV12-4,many,CASSHRGLYGYTF,TGTGCCAGCAGCCACAGGGGGCTGTATGGCTACACCTTC
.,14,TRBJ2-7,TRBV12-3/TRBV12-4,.,CASTLGQGGSEQYF,TGTGCCAGCACCCTGGGGCAGGGGGGATCCGAGCAGTACTTC
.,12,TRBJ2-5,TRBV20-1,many,CSATSHLETQYF,TGCAGTGCTACTTCTCACCTTGAGACCCAGTACTTC
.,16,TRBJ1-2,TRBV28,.,CASSQDLTVANYGYTF,TGTGCCAGCAGCCAAGACCTGACAGTAGCTAACTATGGCTACACCTTC
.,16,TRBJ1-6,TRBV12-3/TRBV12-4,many,CASSLGRGGLDSPLHF,TGTGCCAGCAGTTTAGGGAGGGGGGGGCTTGACTCACCCCTCCACTTT
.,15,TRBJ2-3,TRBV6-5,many,CASSYDRRETDTQYF,TGTGCCAGCAGTTACGATCGGAGGGAAACAGATACGCAGTATTTT
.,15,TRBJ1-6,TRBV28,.,CASQRRDLSNSPLHF,TGTGCCAGCCAGCGGAGGGATTTGTCTAATTCACCCCTCCACTTT
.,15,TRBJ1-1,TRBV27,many,CASSLYGGLRIEAFF,TGTGCCAGCAGTTTATATGGGGGTTTAAGGATTGAAGCTTTCTTT
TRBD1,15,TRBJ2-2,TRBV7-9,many,CASSDPGQGGGELFF,TGTGCCAGCAGCGATCCGGGACAGGGTGGCGGGGAGCTGTTTTTT
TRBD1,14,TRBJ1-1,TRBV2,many,CASRTGTAWPEAFF,TGTGCCAGCAGGACCGGGACAGCCTGGCCCGAAGCTTTCTTT
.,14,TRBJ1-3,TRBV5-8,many,CASSGPGSGNTIYF,TGTGCCAGCAGCGGGCCGGGCTCTGGAAACACCATATATTTT
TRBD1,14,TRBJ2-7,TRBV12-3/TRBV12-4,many,CASSWAGQGDEQYF,TGTGCCAGCAGTTGGGCGGGACAGGGTGACGAGCAGTACTTC
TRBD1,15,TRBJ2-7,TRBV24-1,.,CATSDPGQGESEQYF,TGTGCCACCAGTGACCCGGGACAGGGGGAGAGCGAGCAGTACTTC
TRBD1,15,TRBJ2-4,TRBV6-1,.,CATLDRGEAKNIQYF,TGTGCCACCCTAGACAGGGGAGAGGCCAAAAACATTCAGTACTTC
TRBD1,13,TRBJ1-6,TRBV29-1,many,CSVGQAANSPLHF,TGCAGCGTCGGACAGGCCGCTAATTCACCCCTCCACTTT
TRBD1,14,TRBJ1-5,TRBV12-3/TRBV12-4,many,CASSSDRENQPQHF,TGTGCCAGCAGTTCAGACAGGGAGAATCAGCCCCAGCATTTT
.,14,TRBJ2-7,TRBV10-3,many,CAISGSARSYEQYF,TGTGCCATCAGTGGTAGCGCCCGCTCCTACGAGCAGTACTTC
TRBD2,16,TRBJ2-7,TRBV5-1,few,CASSPRTAGISYEQYF,TGCGCCAGCAGCCCAAGAACAGCGGGAATCTCCTACGAGCAGTACTTC
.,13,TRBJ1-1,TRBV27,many,CASSSTVRTEAFF,TGTGCCAGCAGTTCAACGGTGAGGACTGAAGCTTTCTTT
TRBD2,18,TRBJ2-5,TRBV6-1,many,CASSEGRLAGGWGETQYF,TGTGCCAGCAGTGAAGGGCGACTAGCGGGAGGTTGGGGGGAGACCCAGTACTTC
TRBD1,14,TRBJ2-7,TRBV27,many,CASSSPGQGPEQYF,TGTGCCAGCAGTTCACCAGGACAGGGTCCCGAGCAGTACTTC
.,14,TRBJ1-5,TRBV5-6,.,CASSFRRINQPQHF,TGTGCCAGCAGCTTTCGACGGATTAATCAGCCCCAGCATTTT
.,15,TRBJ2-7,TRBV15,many,CATSRDDRDGYEQYF,TGTGCCACCAGCAGAGATGATAGGGACGGGTACGAGCAGTACTTC
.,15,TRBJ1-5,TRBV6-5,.,CASSLEGETNQPQHF,TGTGCCAGCAGTTTGGAGGGAGAAACGAATCAGCCCCAGCATTTT
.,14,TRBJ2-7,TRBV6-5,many,CASSLRHKNYEQYF,TGTGCCAGCAGTTTGAGACATAAGAACTACGAGCAGTACTTC
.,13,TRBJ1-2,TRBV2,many,CASSEDGYYGYTF,TGTGCCAGCAGTGAAGACGGGTACTATGGCTACACCTTC
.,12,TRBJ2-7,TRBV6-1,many,CASSEVRGEQYF,TGTGCCAGCAGTGAAGTTAGGGGCGAGCAGTACTTC
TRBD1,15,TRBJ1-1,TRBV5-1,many,CASSLTGQGYTEAFF,TGCGCCAGCAGCTTGACGGGACAGGGGTACACTGAAGCTTTCTTT
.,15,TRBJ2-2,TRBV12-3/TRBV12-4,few,CASRKTGLPTGELFF,TGTGCCAGCAGGAAGACAGGCTTACCCACCGGGGAGCTGTTTTTT
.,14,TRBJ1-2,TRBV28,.,CATLGHDGPYGYTF,TGTGCCACCTTAGGACACGACGGCCCTTATGGCTACACCTTC
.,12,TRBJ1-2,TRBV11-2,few,CASSLGWVGYTF,TGTGCCAGCAGCTTAGGCTGGGTAGGCTACACCTTC
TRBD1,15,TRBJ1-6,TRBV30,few,CAWSGDRGLNSPLHF,TGTGCCTGGAGTGGGGACAGGGGGCTAAATTCACCCCTCCACTTT
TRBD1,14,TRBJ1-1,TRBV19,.,CASSFDRANTEAFF,TGTGCCAGTAGCTTCGACAGGGCGAACACTGAAGCTTTCTTT
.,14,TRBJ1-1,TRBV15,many,CATSRAARNTEAFF,TGTGCCACCAGCAGAGCCGCAAGAAACACTGAAGCTTTCTTT
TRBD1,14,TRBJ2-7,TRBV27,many,CASSPLDRVSEQYF,TGTGCCAGCAGTCCACTAGACAGGGTTAGCGAGCAGTACTTC
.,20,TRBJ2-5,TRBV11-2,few,CASSLSTGRWAGVGTETQYF,TGTGCCAGCAGCTTATCTACTGGGCGATGGGCAGGGGTGGGGACGGAGACCCAGTACTTC